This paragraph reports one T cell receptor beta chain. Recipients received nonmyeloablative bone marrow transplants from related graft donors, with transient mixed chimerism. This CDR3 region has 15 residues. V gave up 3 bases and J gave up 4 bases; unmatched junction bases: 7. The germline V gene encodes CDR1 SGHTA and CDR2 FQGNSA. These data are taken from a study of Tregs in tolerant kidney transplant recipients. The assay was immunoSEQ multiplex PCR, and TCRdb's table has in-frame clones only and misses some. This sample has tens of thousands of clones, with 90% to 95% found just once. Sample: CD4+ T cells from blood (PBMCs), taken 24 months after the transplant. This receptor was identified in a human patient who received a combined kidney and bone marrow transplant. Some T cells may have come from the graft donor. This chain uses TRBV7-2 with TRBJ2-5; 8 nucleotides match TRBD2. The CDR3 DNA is TGTGCCAGCAGCTTGGGCGGGGGGATGGGAGAGACCCAGTACTTC. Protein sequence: CASSLGGGMGETQYF.